This TCR beta chain was documented in a study of blood T cell repertoires in COVID-19. For the study at large: Italy, Spain and the United States were the sources of the convalescent and acute COVID-19 samples. PBMCs, B-cell-depleted T cells, or T cells were the source of the cDNA or gDNA that made up the material.

Repertoires were generated with immunoSEQ multiplex PCR, while TCRdb's copy carries only in-frame clones and drops some. Among around 160,000 clones listed, roughly 80% were seen once. This CDR3 region has 16 residues. Germline V CDR1 and CDR2: SGHRS, YFSETQ. V shed 4 bases and J 3 bases; nucleotides not matched to a gene: 4. The receptor was derived from a human donor with acute or convalescent COVID-19. The donor label of this sample is uncertain. The genes are TRBV5-1 and TRBJ2-6; 10 nucleotides match TRBD1. The sequencing sample was made of peripheral blood. Here the CDR3 DNA reads TGCGCCAGCAGCCAGGGACAGGGGATTGGGGCCAACGTCCTGACTTTC. This sequence encodes CASSQGQGIGANVLTF. Full variable domain (rest looked up from reference TRBV5-1 and TRBJ2-6): KAGVTQTPRYLIKTRGQQVTLSCSPISGHRSVSWYQQTPGQGLQFLFEYFSETQRNKGNFPGRFSGRQFSNSRSEMNVSTLELGDSALYLCASSQGQGIGANVLTFGAGSRLTVL.